This entry features one TCR beta chain sequence. Its matching antigen is unknown. The CDR3 loop spans 16 amino acids. From germline, CDR1 is MDHEN and CDR2 SYDVKM. V lost 3 bases and J 0 bases, leaving 12 bases between the germline ends. These data originate in a study of CD8 T cells in ankylosing spondylitis. Study conclusions and caveats: It appeared that ankylosing spondylitis blood was characterized by a TCR beta motif of about eight highly homologous variants. Disease-linked clones, CD8+, were relatively rare in peripheral blood.

TCRdb recomputed calls from the 5' RACE reads with MiXCR, one row per CDR3 protein. The sample yields a few hundred thousand distinct CDR3 sequences, about a fifth seen once. The receptor's source is a male donor with ankylosing spondylitis. J is TRBJ2-4 and V is TRBV28, with a tentative D call TRBD2 (5 bases). Sample: blood, either unsorted or a sorted T cell fraction (not recorded which). As DNA, the CDR3 is TGTGCCAGCAGTTTCGGGCTAGCACTAGCCAAAAACATTCAGTACTTC. Protein sequence: CASSFGLALAKNIQYF.